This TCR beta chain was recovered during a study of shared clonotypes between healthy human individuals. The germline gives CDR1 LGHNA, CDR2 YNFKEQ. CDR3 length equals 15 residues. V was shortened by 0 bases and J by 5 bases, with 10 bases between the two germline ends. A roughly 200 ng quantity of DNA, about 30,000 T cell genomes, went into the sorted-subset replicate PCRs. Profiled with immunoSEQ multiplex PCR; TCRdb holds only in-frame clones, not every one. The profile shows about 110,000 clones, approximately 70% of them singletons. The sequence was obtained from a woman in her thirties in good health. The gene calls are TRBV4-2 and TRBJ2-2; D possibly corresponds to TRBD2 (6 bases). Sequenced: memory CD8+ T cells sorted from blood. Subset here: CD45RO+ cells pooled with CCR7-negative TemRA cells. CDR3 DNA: TGTGCCAGCAGCCAAGAAACGGGAGCTACCGGGGAGCTGTTTTTT. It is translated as CASSQETGATGELFF.